The 13 T cell receptor beta chains listed next were all sequenced from one sample in a study of blood T cell repertoires in COVID-19. Using immunoSEQ multiplex PCR, the repertoire was profiled, and TCRdb retains in-frame clones only, with some absent. The repertoire holds 130,000 to 150,000 clones, with around 85% as singletons. Specimen: peripheral blood. The receptors were gathered from a woman aged 55-69 years with COVID-19, enrolled during active disease.

The chain links TRBV4-2 to TRBJ2-3; 10 nucleotides match TRBD2. Germline CDR1 reads LGHNA; CDR2 reads YNFKEQ. The V segment lost 0 bases and the J segment 5 bases; nucleotides outside the gene matches: 8. The CDR3 has 17 amino acids. The DNA of the CDR3 is TGTGCCAGCAGCCAAGAGGCGAGCGGGGGGGCGGGAGATACGCAGTATTTT. This codes for CASSQEASGGAGDTQYF.

This clone was detected a few times. V gene TRBV4-1 combines with J gene TRBJ1-5; no firm D call. Germline values: CDR1 MGHRA, CDR2 YSYEKL. The CDR3 consists of 14 residues. V dropped 2 bases and J dropped 8 bases, with 13 bases sitting between them. The CDR3 nucleotides read TGCGCCAGCAGCCAAATACCCCTCCTAGAGCCCCAGCATTTT. Translated: CASSQIPLLEPQHF.

The CDR3 region is CSVSGTRYGYTF. DNA of the CDR3: TGCAGCGTTTCCGGGACACGGTATGGCTACACCTTC. This chain links TRBV29-1 with TRBJ1-2; perhaps TRBD1 as D (6 bases). This CDR3 contains 12 residues. The germline V gene has CDR1 SQVTM and CDR2 ANQGSEA. V lost 5 bases and J 5 bases, leaving 12 bases between the germline ends.

The chain couples TRBV28 to TRBJ2-3; 8 bases align to TRBD1. V was pared by 7 bases and J by 2 bases, with 17 bases of the junction left unmatched. Germline lookup yields CDR1 MDHEN and CDR2 SYDVKM. The CDR3 is 18 amino acids. As DNA, the CDR3 is TGTGCCAGCATCCCCTTCCGAGGGACAGGCCGTTACACAGATACGCAGTATTTT. It codes for CASIPFRGTGRYTDTQYF.

This rearrangement joins TRBV21-1 to TRBJ1-1. TRBV21-1 represents a pseudogene. The CDR3 contains 12 residues. The CDR3 DNA reads as TGTGCCAGCAGCCGCGGGGCCACTGAAGCTTTCTTT. This codes for CASSRGATEAFF.

The genes are TRBV18 and TRBJ1-1, with 7 bases lining up with TRBD1. The germline V gene has CDR1 KGHSH and CDR2 LQKENI. This CDR3 has 14 residues. V shed 1 base, J shed 3 bases, and the junction held 2 bases outside the gene matches. The CDR3 spells CASSPLDRDTEAFF. The CDR3 DNA sequence: TGTGCCAGCTCACCACTTGACAGGGACACTGAAGCTTTCTTT.

This clone was detected a few times. V and J are TRBV19 and TRBJ1-5; 11 bases are a match to TRBD1. After removal of 3 bases from V and 5 bases from J, the junction contained 3 bases not matched to a gene. Germline CDR1 and CDR2: LNHDA and SQIVND (reference sequence). This CDR3 spans 15 amino acids. The CDR3, as DNA: TGTGCCAGTAGTATCGGACAGGGGGCTCATCAGCCCCAGCATTTT. Residues: CASSIGQGAHQPQHF.

The chain links TRBV2 to TRBJ2-7, with D perhaps matching TRBD2 (6 bases). This CDR3 region has 12 residues. V was trimmed by 8 bases and J by 4 bases, leaving 12 bases between them. CDR1 and CDR2 (germline): SNHLY, FYNNEI. The CDR3 DNA is TGTGCCAGCGGGGGGACCGCTTACGAGCAGTACTTC. Translated: CASGGTAYEQYF. Looking up the rest from reference TRBV2 and TRBJ2-7 gives the full variable domain: EPEVTQTPSHQVTQMGQEVILRCVPISNHLYFYWYRQILGQKVEFLVSFYNNEISEKSEIFDDQFSVERPDGSNFTLKIRSTKLEDSAMYFCASGGTAYEQYFGPGTRLTVT.

The rearrangement uses TRBV24-1 and TRBJ2-1; D may be TRBD2 (6 bases). Germline V lookup: CDR1 KGHDR, CDR2 SFDVKD. CDR3 size: 14 residues. V lost 4 bases to trimming and J lost 7 bases, with 13 bases between them. DNA for the CDR3: TGTGCCACCAGTGAAGCCGGGGGAGGAAATGAGCAGTTCTTC. Protein: CATSEAGGGNEQFF.

The genes are TRBV19 and TRBJ2-7, with 10 positions matching TRBD2. V lost 6 bases to trimming and J lost 9 bases; unmatched junction nucleotides: 8. Germline loops: CDR1 LNHDA, CDR2 SQIVND (reference sequence). This CDR3 region has 13 residues. In nucleotides, the CDR3 is TGTGCCAGTAGAGCTTCGGGACTAGCGAGGCAGTACTTC. Translated, it gives CASRASGLARQYF.

Only a few counts were recorded for this clone. The chain has TRBV7-6 and TRBJ2-3; D ambiguous. Per germline, CDR1 SGHVS and CDR2 FNYEAQ. The CDR3 has 11 residues. Trimming pared 5 bases from V and 2 bases from J, leaving 2 bases between. DNA of the CDR3: TGTGCCAGCAGCCTCACAGATACGCAGTATTTT. Protein product: CASSLTDTQYF.

This clone was detected once. The chain joins TRBV5-4 to TRBJ2-2; D is uncertain. CDR3 size: 14 residues. The germline V gene encodes CDR1 SGHNT and CDR2 YYREEE (reference sequence). V was cut by 0 bases and J by 6 bases, with 9 bases left in between. As DNA, the CDR3 is TGTGCCAGCAGCTTGGAACTGGAGTCCGGGGAGCTGTTTTTT. It translates to CASSLELESGELFF. Filled out from reference TRBV5-4 and TRBJ2-2, the complete variable domain reads ETGVTQSPTHLIKTRGQQVTLRCSSQSGHNTVSWYQQALGQGPQFIFQYYREEENGRGNFPPRFSGLQFPNYSSELNVNALELDDSALYLCASSLELESGELFFGEGSRLTVL.

The rearrangement uses TRBV4-1 and TRBJ2-3, with D maybe TRBD2 (6 bases). This CDR3 comprises 15 residues. Germline-derived CDR1 and CDR2 are MGHRA and YSYEKL. Trimming pared 4 bases from V and 1 base from J, leaving 12 bases between. The CDR3: CASSPNSGGTDTQYF. In DNA, the CDR3 is TGCGCCAGCAGCCCAAATAGCGGCGGCACAGATACGCAGTATTTT.